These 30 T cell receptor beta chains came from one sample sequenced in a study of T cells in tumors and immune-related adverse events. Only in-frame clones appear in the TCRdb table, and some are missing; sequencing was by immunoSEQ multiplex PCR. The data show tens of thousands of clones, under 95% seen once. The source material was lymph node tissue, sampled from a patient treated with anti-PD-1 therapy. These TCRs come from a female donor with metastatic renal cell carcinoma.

The CDR3 sequence is CASSLEGGPTGELFF. CDR3 coding DNA: TGTGCCAGCAGCCTAGAGGGAGGGCCCACCGGGGAGCTGTTTTTT. The chain joins TRBV13 to TRBJ2-2; 7 nucleotides match TRBD2. The trim removed 5 bases at V and 4 bases at J, leaving 7 bases unmatched. The CDR3 extends over 15 amino acids. Per germline, CDR1 PRHDT and CDR2 FYEKMQ (reference sequence).

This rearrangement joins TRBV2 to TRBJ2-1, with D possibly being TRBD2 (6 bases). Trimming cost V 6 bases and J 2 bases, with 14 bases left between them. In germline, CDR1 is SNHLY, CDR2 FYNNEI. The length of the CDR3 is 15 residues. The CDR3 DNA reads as TGTGCCAGCAGGCTTCGGGAGAACCCCTACAATGAGCAGTTCTTC. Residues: CASRLRENPYNEQFF.

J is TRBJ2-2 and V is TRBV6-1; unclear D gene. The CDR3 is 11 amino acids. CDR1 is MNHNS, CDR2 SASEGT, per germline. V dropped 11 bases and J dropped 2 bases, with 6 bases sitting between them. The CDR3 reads CALGNTGELFF. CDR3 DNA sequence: TGTGCCTTGGGTAACACCGGGGAGCTGTTTTTT.

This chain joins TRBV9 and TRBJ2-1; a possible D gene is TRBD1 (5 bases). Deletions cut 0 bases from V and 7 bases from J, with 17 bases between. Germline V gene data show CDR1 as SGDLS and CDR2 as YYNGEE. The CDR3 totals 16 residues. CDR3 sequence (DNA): TGTGCCAGCAGCGTAGCTCTAGGGGCCATGTGGAATGAGCAGTTCTTC. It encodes CASSVALGAMWNEQFF.

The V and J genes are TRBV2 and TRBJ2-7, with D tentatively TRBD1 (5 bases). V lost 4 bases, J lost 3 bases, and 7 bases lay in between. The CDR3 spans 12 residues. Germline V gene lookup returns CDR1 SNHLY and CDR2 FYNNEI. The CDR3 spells CASSAQDYEQYF. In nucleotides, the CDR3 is TGTGCCAGCAGTGCACAGGACTACGAGCAGTACTTC.

The CDR3 DNA follows: TGTGCCAGCAGGGCCTTGGAGACCCAGTACTTC. Its translation: CASRALETQYF. The gene calls are TRBV6-5 and TRBJ2-5; no clear D. This CDR3 is 11 amino acids long. The germline CDR1 and CDR2 sequences are MNHEY and SVGAGI. Trimming stripped 6 bases from V and 5 bases from J, with 7 bases between.

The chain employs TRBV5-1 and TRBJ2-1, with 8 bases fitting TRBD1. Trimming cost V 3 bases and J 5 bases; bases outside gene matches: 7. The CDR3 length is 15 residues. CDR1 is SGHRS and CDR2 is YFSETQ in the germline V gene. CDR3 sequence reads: CASSSTGDEDNEQFF. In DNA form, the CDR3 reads TGCGCCAGCAGCTCGACAGGGGATGAGGACAATGAGCAGTTCTTC.

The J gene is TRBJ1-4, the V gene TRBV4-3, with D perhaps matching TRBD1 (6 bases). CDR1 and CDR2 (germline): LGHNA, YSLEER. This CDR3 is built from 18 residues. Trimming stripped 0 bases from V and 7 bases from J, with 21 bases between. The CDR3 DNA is TGCGCCAGCAGCCAAGACCACTTCACCCAGGGGCCGGGTGAAAAACTGTTTTTT. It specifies CASSQDHFTQGPGEKLFF.

CDR3 protein: CASSSGGSNEKLFF. The CDR3 DNA follows: TGCGCCAGCAGTTCCGGGGGCTCTAATGAAAAACTGTTTTTT. This chain connects TRBV10-1 to TRBJ1-4, with D possibly being TRBD1 (6 bases). Trimming cost V 5 bases and J 3 bases, with 10 bases left between them. The CDR3 runs to 14 residues. Germline V CDR1 and CDR2: WNHNN, SYGVQD (reference sequence).

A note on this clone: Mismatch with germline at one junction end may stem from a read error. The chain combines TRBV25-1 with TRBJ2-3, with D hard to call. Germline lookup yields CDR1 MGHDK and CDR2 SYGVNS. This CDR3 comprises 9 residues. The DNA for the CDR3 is TGTGCCAGCGGTGATACTCAGTATTTT. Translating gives CASGDTQYF.

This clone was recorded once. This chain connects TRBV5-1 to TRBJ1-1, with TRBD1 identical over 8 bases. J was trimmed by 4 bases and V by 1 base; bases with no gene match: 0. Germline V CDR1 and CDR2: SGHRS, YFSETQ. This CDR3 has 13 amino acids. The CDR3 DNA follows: TGCGCCAGCAGCTTGACAGGGGGCACTGAAGCTTTCTTT. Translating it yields CASSLTGGTEAFF.

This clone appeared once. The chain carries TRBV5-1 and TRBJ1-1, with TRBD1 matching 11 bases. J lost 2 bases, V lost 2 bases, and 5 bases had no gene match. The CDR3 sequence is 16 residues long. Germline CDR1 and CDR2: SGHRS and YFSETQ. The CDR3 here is CASSFGQGASNTEAFF. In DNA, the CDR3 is TGCGCCAGCAGCTTTGGACAGGGGGCTAGCAACACTGAAGCTTTCTTT. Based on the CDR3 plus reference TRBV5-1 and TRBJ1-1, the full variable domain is KAGVTQTPRYLIKTRGQQVTLSCSPISGHRSVSWYQQTPGQGLQFLFEYFSETQRNKGNFPGRFSGRQFSNSRSEMNVSTLELGDSALYLCASSFGQGASNTEAFFGQGTRLTVV.

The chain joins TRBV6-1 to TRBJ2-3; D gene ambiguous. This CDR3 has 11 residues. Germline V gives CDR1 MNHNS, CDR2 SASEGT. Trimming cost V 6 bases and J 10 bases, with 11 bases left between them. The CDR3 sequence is CASRYFEAQYF. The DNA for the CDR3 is TGTGCCAGCAGGTACTTTGAAGCGCAGTATTTT.

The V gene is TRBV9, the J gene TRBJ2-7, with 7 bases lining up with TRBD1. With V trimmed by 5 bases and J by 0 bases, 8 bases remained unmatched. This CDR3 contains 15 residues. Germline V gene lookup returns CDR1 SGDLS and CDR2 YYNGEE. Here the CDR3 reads CASRVWDSLSYEQYF. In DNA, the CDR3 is TGTGCCAGCAGGGTATGGGACAGCCTCTCCTACGAGCAGTACTTC.

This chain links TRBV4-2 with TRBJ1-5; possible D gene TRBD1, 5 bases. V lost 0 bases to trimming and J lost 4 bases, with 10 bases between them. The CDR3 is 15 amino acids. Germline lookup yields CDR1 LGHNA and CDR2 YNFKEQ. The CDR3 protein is CASSQDKQANQPQHF. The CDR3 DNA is TGTGCCAGCAGCCAAGACAAACAGGCAAATCAGCCCCAGCATTTT.

DNA of the CDR3: TGCGCCAGCAGCCAAGGACAGACGGGCGGGTACGAGCAGTACTTC. Translation gives CASSQGQTGGYEQYF. This sequence joins TRBV4-1 and TRBJ2-7; tentatively, D is TRBD1 or TRBD2 (5 bases each). The germline V and J ends were trimmed by 1 base and 4 bases, with 14 bases remaining between them. This CDR3 has 15 residues. The germline CDR1 and CDR2 sequences are MGHRA and YSYEKL.

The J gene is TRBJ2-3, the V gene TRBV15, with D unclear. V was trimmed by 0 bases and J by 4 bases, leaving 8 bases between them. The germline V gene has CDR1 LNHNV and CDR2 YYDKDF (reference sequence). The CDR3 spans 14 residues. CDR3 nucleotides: TGTGCCACCAGCAGAGACCGGTTGGCAGATACGCAGTATTTT. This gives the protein CATSRDRLADTQYF.

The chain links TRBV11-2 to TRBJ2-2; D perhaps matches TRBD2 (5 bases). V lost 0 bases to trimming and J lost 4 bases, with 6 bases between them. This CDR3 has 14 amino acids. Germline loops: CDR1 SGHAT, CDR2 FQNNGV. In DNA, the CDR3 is TGTGCCAGCAGCTTAGATCGGGGCACCGGGGAGCTGTTTTTT. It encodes CASSLDRGTGELFF.

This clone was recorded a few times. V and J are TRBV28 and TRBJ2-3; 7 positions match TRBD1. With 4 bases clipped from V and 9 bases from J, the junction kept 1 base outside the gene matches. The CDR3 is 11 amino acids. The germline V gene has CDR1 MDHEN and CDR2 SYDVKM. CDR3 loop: CASSSRGTQYF. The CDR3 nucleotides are TGTGCCAGCAGTTCCAGGGGGACGCAGTATTTT.

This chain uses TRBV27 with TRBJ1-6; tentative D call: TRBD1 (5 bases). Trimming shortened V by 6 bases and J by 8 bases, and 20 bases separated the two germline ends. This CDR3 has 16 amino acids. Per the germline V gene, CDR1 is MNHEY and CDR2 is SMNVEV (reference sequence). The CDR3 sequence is CASRRGPNRGYSPLHF. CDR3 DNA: TGTGCCAGCAGGAGGGGACCGAACAGAGGCTATTCACCCCTCCACTTT.

The CDR3 nucleotides read TGTGCCAGCAGCAAGATACCTGCTAGCGTCACCTACGAGCAGTACTTC. Encoded protein: CASSKIPASVTYEQYF. This chain joins TRBV21-1 and TRBJ2-7; the tabulated D call, TRBD2, remains unverified against the DNA. TRBV21-1 is assigned pseudogene status. The CDR3 is made up of 16 amino acids.

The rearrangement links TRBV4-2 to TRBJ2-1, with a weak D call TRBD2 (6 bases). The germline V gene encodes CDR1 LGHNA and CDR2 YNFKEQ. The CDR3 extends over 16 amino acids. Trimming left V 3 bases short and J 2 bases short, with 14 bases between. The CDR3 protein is CASSQAGRGAYNEQFF. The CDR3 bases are TGTGCCAGCAGCCAGGCGGGACGGGGAGCCTACAATGAGCAGTTCTTC.

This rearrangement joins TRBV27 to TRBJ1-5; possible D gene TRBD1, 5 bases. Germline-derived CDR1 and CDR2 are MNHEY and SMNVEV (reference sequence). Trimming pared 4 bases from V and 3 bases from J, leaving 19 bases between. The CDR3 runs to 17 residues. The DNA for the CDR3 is TGTGCCAGCAGTTCGACGGGACGGCCGACGGCCAATCAGCCCCAGCATTTT. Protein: CASSSTGRPTANQPQHF.

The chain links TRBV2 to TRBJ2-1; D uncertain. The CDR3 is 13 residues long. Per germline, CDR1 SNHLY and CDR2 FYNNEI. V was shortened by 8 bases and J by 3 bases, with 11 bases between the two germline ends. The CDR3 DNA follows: TGTGCCAGCGCCAATAGAATCTACAATGAGCAGTTCTTC. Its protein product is CASANRIYNEQFF. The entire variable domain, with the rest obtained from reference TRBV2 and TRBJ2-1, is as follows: EPEVTQTPSHQVTQMGQEVILRCVPISNHLYFYWYRQILGQKVEFLVSFYNNEISEKSEIFDDQFSVERPDGSNFTLKIRSTKLEDSAMYFCASANRIYNEQFFGPGTRLTVL.

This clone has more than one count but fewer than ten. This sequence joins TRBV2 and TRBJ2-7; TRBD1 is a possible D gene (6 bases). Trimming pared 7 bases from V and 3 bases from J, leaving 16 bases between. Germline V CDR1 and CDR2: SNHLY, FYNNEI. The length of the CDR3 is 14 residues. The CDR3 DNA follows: TGTGCCAGCATAGGTGGACAGAACCTCTACGAGCAGTACTTC. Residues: CASIGGQNLYEQYF.

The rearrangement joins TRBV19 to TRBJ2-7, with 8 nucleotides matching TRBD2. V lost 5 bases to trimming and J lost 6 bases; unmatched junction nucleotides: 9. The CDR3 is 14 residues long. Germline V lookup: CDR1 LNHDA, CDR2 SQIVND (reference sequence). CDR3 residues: CASSPRAGGGEQYF. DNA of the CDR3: TGTGCCAGTAGTCCCAGGGCGGGAGGAGGCGAGCAGTACTTC.

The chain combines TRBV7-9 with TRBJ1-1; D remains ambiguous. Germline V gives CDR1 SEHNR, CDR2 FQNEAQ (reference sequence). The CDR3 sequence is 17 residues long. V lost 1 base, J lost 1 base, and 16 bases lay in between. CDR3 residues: CASSLGTVGRRNTEAFF. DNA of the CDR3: TGTGCCAGCAGCTTAGGGACCGTCGGGCGCCGGAACACTGAAGCTTTCTTT. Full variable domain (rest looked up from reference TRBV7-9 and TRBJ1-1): DTGVSQNPRHKITKRGQNVTFRCDPISEHNRLYWYRQTLGQGPEFLTYFQNEAQLEKSRLLSDRFSAERPKGSFSTLEIQRTEQGDSAMYLCASSLGTVGRRNTEAFFGQGTRLTVV.

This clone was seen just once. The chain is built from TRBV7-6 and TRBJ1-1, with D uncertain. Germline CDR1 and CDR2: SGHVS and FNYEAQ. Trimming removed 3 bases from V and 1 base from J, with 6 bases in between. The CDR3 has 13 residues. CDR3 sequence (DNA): TGTGCCAGCAGCTTTAACTGGAACACTGAAGCTTTCTTT. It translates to CASSFNWNTEAFF.

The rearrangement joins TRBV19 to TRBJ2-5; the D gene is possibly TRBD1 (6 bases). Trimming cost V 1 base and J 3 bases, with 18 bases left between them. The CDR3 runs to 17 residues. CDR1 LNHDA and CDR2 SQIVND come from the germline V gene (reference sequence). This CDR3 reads CASSIGNRVALEETQYF. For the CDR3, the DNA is TGTGCCAGTAGTATAGGAAACAGGGTGGCTCTTGAAGAGACCCAGTACTTC.

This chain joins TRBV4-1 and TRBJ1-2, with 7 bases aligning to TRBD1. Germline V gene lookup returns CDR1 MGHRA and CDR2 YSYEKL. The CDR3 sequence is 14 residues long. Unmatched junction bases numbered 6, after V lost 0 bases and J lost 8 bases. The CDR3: CASSQETGFRGYTF. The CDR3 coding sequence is TGCGCCAGCAGCCAAGAGACAGGGTTTCGCGGCTACACCTTC.